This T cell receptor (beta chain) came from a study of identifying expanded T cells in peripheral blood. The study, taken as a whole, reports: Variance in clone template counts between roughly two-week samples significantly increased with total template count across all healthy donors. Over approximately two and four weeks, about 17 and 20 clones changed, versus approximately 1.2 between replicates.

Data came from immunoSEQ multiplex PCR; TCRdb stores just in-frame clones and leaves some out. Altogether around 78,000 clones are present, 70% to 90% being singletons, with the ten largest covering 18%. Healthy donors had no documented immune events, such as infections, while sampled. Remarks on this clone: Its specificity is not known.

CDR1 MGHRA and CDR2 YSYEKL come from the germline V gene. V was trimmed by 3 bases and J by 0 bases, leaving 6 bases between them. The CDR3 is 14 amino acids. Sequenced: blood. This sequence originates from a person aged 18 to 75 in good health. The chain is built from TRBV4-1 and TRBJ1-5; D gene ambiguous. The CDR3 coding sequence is TGCGCCAGCAGCCATGACTCTAGCAATCAGCCCCAGCATTTT. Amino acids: CASSHDSSNQPQHF.